This T cell receptor (beta chain) appears in the sequencing data of a study of cytomegalovirus exposure and HLA in healthy donors. In this sample, this clone turned up a few times. No antigen is known for it. This CDR3 has 15 residues. Trimming removed 0 bases from V and 0 bases from J; junction bases left unmatched: 2. Germline V gene data show CDR1 as LGHNA and CDR2 as YNFKEQ. Researchers ran the PCR with 60 Vbeta and 13 Jbeta primers. Clones were sequenced by immunoSEQ multiplex PCR, and TCRdb holds only the in-frame ones, with some missing. The top ten hold around 4% of the sample, which has 90,000 or so clones, around 80% seen once. General study results and limits: In a later analysis, parvovirus B19, influenza, CMV and Epstein-Barr virus appeared linked to several top co-occurrence clusters. Researchers counted roughly 150 TCR beta chains as cytomegalovirus-associated. High specificity and sensitivity for cytomegalovirus status were reported for the classifier. Later analysis identified about 18,000 TCR beta sequences associated with HLA alleles, using a false discovery rate threshold of 0.05.

The chain combines TRBV4-2 with TRBJ2-7; 7 bases match TRBD2. This TCR was sampled from a male donor in good health and CMV-seropositive. The source material was PBMCs. CDR3 in amino acids: CASSQEWTSSYEQYF. DNA for the CDR3: TGTGCCAGCAGCCAAGAATGGACTAGCTCCTACGAGCAGTACTTC.